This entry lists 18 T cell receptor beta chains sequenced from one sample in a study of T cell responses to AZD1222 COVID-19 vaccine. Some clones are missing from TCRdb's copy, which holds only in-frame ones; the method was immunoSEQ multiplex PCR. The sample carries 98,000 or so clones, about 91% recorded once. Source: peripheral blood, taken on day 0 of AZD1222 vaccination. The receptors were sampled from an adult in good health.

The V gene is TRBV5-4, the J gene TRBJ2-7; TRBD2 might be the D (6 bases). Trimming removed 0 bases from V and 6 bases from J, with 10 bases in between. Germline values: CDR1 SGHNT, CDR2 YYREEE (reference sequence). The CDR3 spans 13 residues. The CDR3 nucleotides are TGTGCCAGCAGCTTGGGTCCCGGGGGCGAGCAGTACTTC. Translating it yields CASSLGPGGEQYF.

CDR3 sequence reads: CASSGGGGNQPQHF. As DNA, the CDR3 is TGTGCCAGCAGCGGCGGCGGGGGCAATCAGCCCCAGCATTTT. This chain links TRBV9 with TRBJ1-5; D is uncertain. Deletions cut 3 bases from V and 2 bases from J, with 9 bases between. CDR1 is SGDLS and CDR2 is YYNGEE in the germline V gene. The CDR3 loop spans 14 amino acids.

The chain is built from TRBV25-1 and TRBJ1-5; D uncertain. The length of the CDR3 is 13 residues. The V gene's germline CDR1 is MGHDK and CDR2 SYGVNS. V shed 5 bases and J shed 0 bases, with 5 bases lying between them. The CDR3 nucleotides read TGTGCCAGCAGTTCGGGTAGCAATCAGCCCCAGCATTTT. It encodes CASSSGSNQPQHF.

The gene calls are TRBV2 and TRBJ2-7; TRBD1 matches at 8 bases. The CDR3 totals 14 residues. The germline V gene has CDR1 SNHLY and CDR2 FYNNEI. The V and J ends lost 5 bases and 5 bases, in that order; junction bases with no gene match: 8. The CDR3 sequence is CASSSGQGPNEQYF. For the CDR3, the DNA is TGTGCCAGCAGTAGCGGACAGGGCCCCAACGAGCAGTACTTC.

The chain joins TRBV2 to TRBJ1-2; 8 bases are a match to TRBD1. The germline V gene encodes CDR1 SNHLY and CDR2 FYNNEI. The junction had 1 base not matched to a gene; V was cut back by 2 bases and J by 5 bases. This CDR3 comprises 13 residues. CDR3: CASSEQGAYGYTF. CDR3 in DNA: TGTGCCAGCAGTGAACAGGGGGCGTATGGCTACACCTTC.

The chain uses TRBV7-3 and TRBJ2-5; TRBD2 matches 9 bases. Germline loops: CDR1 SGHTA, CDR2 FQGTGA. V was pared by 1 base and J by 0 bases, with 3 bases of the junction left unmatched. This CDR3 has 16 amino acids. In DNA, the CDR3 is TGTGCCAGCAGCTTAAATAGCGGGGGTAACCAAGAGACCCAGTACTTC. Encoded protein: CASSLNSGGNQETQYF.

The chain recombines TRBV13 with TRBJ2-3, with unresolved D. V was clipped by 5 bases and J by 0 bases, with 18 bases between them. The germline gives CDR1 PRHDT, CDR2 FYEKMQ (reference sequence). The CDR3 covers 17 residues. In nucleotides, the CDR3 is TGTGCCAGCAGCGTAAGGGCGCTAGTCACTAGCACAGATACGCAGTATTTT. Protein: CASSVRALVTSTDTQYF.

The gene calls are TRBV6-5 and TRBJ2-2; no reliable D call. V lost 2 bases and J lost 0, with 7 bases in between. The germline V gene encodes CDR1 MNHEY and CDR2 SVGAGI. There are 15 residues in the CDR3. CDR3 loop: CASSYRRTNTGELFF. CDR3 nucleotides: TGTGCCAGCAGTTACAGGAGAACGAACACCGGGGAGCTGTTTTTT.

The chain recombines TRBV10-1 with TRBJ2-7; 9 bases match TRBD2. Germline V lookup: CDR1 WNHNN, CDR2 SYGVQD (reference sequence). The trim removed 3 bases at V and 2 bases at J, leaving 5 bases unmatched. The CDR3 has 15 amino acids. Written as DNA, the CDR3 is TGCGCCAGCAGTGATGGCTCTAGCGGGGCCTACGAGCAGTACTTC. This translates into CASSDGSSGAYEQYF.

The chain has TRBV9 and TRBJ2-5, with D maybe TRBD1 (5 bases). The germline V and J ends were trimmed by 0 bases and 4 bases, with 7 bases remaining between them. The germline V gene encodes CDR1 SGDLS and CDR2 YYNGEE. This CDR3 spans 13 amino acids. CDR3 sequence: CASSVGGRETQYF. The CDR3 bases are TGTGCCAGCAGCGTAGGGGGCCGAGAGACCCAGTACTTC.

CDR3 region: CASSIWNMGNTGELFF. The CDR3 DNA sequence: TGTGCCAGTAGTATCTGGAATATGGGGAACACCGGGGAGCTGTTTTTT. V is TRBV19 and J is TRBJ2-2; D gene uncertain. Germline CDR1 is LNHDA and CDR2 is SQIVND (reference sequence). CDR3 length: 16 residues. V was cut by 3 bases and J by 1 base, with 12 bases left in between.

CDR3 DNA: TGTGCCAGTAGTAGAAAAGAGAATATCGAGCAGTACTTC. It is translated as CASSRKENIEQYF. The chain recombines TRBV19 with TRBJ2-7; D gene unclear. Trimming took off 4 bases at V and 6 bases at J, with 13 bases between the two ends. Germline-derived CDR1 and CDR2 are LNHDA and SQIVND (reference sequence). The CDR3 sequence is 13 residues long.

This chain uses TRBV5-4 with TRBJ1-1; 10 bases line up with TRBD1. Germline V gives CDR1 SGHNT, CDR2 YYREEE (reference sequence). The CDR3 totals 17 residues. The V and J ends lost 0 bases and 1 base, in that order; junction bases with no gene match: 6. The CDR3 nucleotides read TGTGCCAGCAGCTTGGCGCCGGGACAGGGGACGAACACTGAAGCTTTCTTT. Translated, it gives CASSLAPGQGTNTEAFF.

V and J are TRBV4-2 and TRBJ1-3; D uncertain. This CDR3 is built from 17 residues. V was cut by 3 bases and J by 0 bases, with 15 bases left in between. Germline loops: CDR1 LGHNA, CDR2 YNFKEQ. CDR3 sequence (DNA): TGTGCCAGCAGCCACGAACCCGACGTTAGCTCTGGAAACACCATATATTTT. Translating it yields CASSHEPDVSSGNTIYF.

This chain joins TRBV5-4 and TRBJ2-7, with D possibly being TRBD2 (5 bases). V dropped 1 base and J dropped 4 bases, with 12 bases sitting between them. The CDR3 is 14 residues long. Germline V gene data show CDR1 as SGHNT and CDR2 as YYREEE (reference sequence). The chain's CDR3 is CASSLKVGVYEQYF. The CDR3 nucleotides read TGTGCCAGCAGCTTGAAAGTCGGGGTGTACGAGCAGTACTTC.

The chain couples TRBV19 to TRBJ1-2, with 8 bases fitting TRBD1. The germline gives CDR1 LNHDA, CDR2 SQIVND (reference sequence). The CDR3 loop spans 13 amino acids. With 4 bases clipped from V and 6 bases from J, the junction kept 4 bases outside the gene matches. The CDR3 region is CASSKGQGDGYTF. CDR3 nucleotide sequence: TGTGCCAGTAGTAAAGGACAGGGAGATGGCTACACCTTC.

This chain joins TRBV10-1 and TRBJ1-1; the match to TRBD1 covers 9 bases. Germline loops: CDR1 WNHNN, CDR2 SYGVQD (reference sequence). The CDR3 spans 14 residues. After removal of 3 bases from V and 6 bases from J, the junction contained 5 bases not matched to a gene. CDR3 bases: TGCGCCAGCAGTGACGGACAGGGGAGGGCTGAAGCTTTCTTT. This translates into CASSDGQGRAEAFF.

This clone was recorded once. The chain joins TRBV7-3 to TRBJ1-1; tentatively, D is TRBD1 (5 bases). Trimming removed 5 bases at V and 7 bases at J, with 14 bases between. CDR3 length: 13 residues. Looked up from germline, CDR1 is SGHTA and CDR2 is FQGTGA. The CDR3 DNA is TGTGCCAGCAGCACCGGACAACGAGATGAAGCTTTCTTT. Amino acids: CASSTGQRDEAFF. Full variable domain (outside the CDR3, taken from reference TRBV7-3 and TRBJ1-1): GAGVSQTPSNKVTEKGKYVELRCDPISGHTALYWYRQSLGQGPEFLIYFQGTGAADDSGLPNDRFFAVRPEGSVSTLKIQRTERGDSAVYLCASSTGQRDEAFFGQGTRLTVV.